The rows below give T cell receptor beta chains drawn from one sample of a study of blood T cell repertoires in COVID-19. Clones were sequenced by immunoSEQ multiplex PCR, and TCRdb holds only the in-frame ones, with some missing. The data contain about 350,000 clones, 75% to 90% of them singletons. What was sequenced was peripheral blood. The receptors come from a woman in her fifties or sixties with COVID-19, enrolled during active disease. CDR3s include the opening cysteine and the closing phenylalanine or tryptophan. D genes are given only for firm matches. Only some rows state a clone size, as once, few, many or a class for expanded clones.

clone_size	v_call	j_call	d_call	cdr3_aa	cdr3_nt
NA	TRBV6-5	TRBJ1-4	TRBD1	CASRGRGRHEKLFF	TGTGCCAGCAGGGGCAGGGGGCGCCATGAAAAACTGTTTTTT
NA	TRBV7-2	TRBJ2-1	NA	CASSSTTGSVSLPFF	TGTGCCAGCAGCTCGACGACAGGTTCGGTATCCCTCCCGTTCTTC
NA	TRBV19	TRBJ1-1	NA	CASSEQGMNTEAFF	TGTGCCAGTAGTGAACAGGGCATGAACACTGAAGCTTTCTTT
NA	TRBV3-1/TRBV3-2	TRBJ2-7	TRBD2	CASSFLAGGQPLYF	TGTGCCAGCAGCTTTCTAGCGGGAGGACAACCTTTGTACTTC
NA	TRBV4-3	TRBJ2-5	TRBD2	CASSQVRVVAGVGSQETQYF	TGCGCCAGCAGCCAAGTGCGGGTGGTAGCGGGAGTCGGTAGCCAAGAGACCCAGTACTTC
NA	TRBV19	TRBJ1-5	TRBD1	CASSNQGAGQPQHF	TGTGCCAGTAGTAACCAGGGGGCAGGACAGCCCCAGCATTTT
NA	TRBV7-7	TRBJ2-3	NA	CASSKQRAITDTQYF	TGTGCTAGCAGCAAGCAGCGGGCCATCACAGATACGCAGTATTTT
NA	TRBV13	TRBJ1-1	NA	CASSTSRGSTEAFF	TGTGCCAGCAGCACCTCGCGGGGTAGCACTGAAGCTTTCTTT
NA	TRBV6-2/TRBV6-3	TRBJ2-7	TRBD2	CASSHPRVAGVEQYF	TGTGCCAGCAGTCACCCAAGGGTAGCGGGAGTCGAGCAGTACTTC
NA	TRBV19	TRBJ2-7	TRBD1	CASSNRGPRSYEQYF	TGTGCCAGTAGCAACAGGGGGCCCCGATCCTACGAGCAGTACTTC
NA	TRBV9	TRBJ2-5	NA	CASSVVGTGLETQYF	TGTGCCAGCAGCGTAGTAGGAACAGGGTTGGAGACCCAGTACTTC
NA	TRBV9	TRBJ1-2	TRBD1	CASSAQGFYGYTF	TGTGCCAGCAGCGCACAGGGGTTCTATGGCTACACCTTC
NA	TRBV19	TRBJ2-1	TRBD1	CASSTSRDRGGSGNEQFF	TGTGCCAGTAGTACGTCCCGGGACAGAGGCGGATCGGGCAATGAGCAGTTCTTC
NA	TRBV11-2	TRBJ2-7	TRBD1	CASSVIQGVRDRAYEQYF	TGTGCCAGCAGCGTTATCCAAGGGGTTCGGGACAGAGCCTACGAGCAGTACTTC
NA	TRBV9	TRBJ1-2	NA	CASTNPGNYGYTF	TGTGCCAGCACTAATCCGGGGAACTATGGCTACACCTTC
NA	TRBV2	TRBJ1-1	NA	CASKGEMNTEAFF	TGTGCCAGCAAGGGGGAAATGAACACTGAAGCTTTCTTT
NA	TRBV3-1/TRBV3-2	TRBJ2-3	TRBD1	CASSQTGTGVYKQQYF	TGTGCCAGCAGCCAAACCGGGACAGGGGTATACAAACAGCAGTATTTT
NA	TRBV27	TRBJ1-6	TRBD1	CASSFRTGTSPLHF	TGTGCCAGCAGTTTTAGGACAGGGACTTCACCCCTCCACTTT
NA	TRBV29-1	TRBJ2-7	NA	CSVERGPSSYEQYF	TGCAGCGTTGAAAGGGGTCCAAGCTCCTACGAGCAGTACTTC
NA	TRBV5-5	TRBJ2-1	TRBD1	CASSSKPGTGNYNEQFF	TGTGCCAGCAGCTCCAAACCCGGGACAGGGAACTACAATGAGCAGTTCTTC
NA	TRBV3-1/TRBV3-2	TRBJ2-7	NA	CASSQFSISAGSSYEQYF	TGTGCCAGCAGCCAGTTTAGTATTTCCGCAGGGTCGAGCTACGAGCAGTACTTC
few	TRBV5-1	TRBJ1-5	NA	CASSLGGAAGEPQHF	TGCGCCAGCAGCTTGGGGGGGGCGGCGGGGGAGCCCCAGCATTTT
NA	TRBV30	TRBJ1-1	NA	CAWTTGGPEAFF	TGTGCCTGGACCACGGGGGGCCCTGAAGCTTTCTTT
NA	TRBV10-2	TRBJ2-1	NA	CASSALQGPNEQFF	TGCGCCAGCAGTGCTCTCCAGGGTCCAAATGAGCAGTTCTTC
NA	TRBV2	TRBJ1-1	TRBD1	CASSATGTLVMSTEAFF	TGTGCCAGCAGCGCGACAGGGACCCTAGTTATGAGCACTGAAGCTTTCTTT
NA	TRBV4-2	TRBJ1-4	TRBD1	CASSQGDRTTNEKLFF	TGTGCCAGCAGCCAAGGGGACAGGACAACTAATGAAAAACTGTTTTTT
NA	TRBV13	TRBJ2-7	TRBD2	CASSSLGREKKYEQYF	TGTGCCAGCAGCTCTCTGGGGCGGGAGAAGAAATACGAGCAGTACTTC
NA	TRBV6-4	TRBJ2-1	TRBD1	CASSDGTGPWGEQFF	TGTGCCAGCAGTGACGGGACAGGTCCCTGGGGTGAGCAGTTCTTC
NA	TRBV4-1	TRBJ2-3	NA	CASSRRWSDSTDTQYF	TGCGCCAGCAGCCGGAGGTGGTCAGATAGCACAGATACGCAGTATTTT
once	TRBV4-1	TRBJ1-1	NA	CASSQPGHKVAEAFF	TGCGCCAGCAGCCAACCGGGACATAAAGTAGCTGAAGCTTTCTTT
once	TRBV5-1	TRBJ2-7	TRBD2	CASRWSSGTYEQYF	TGCGCCAGCAGGTGGTCTAGCGGAACCTACGAGCAGTACTTC
few	TRBV5-1	TRBJ1-2	TRBD1	CASSLFRQGDYGYTF	TGCGCCAGCAGCTTGTTTAGGCAGGGGGACTATGGCTACACCTTC
few	TRBV29-1	TRBJ2-7	NA	CSVAVTVSYEQYF	TGCAGCGTCGCGGTGACAGTCTCCTACGAGCAGTACTTC
NA	TRBV6-5	TRBJ2-3	NA	CASKAMDSSTDTQYF	TGTGCCAGCAAGGCAATGGACTCCAGCACAGATACGCAGTATTTT
NA	TRBV5-4	TRBJ2-5	TRBD1	CASSLPLGRSRGGAETQYF	TGTGCCAGCAGCTTACCCCTGGGACGGTCTAGAGGGGGCGCAGAGACCCAGTACTTC
NA	TRBV7-7	TRBJ2-5	NA	CASSHEPTKGQETQYF	TGTGCCAGCAGTCACGAACCCACCAAGGGGCAAGAGACCCAGTACTTC
once	TRBV12-5	TRBJ2-5	TRBD2	CASALGLPGLASETQYF	TGTGCTAGTGCCTTGGGGCTTCCGGGACTAGCATCAGAGACCCAGTACTTC
NA	TRBV19	TRBJ2-7	TRBD1	CASSTGQGRGEQYF	TGTGCCAGTAGTACTGGACAGGGTCGGGGCGAGCAGTACTTC
NA	TRBV7-2	TRBJ2-7	NA	CASSLQASYEQYF	TGTGCCAGCAGCTTACAGGCCTCCTACGAGCAGTACTTC
NA	TRBV7-8	TRBJ1-1	TRBD1	CASSQRQGVFAEAFF	TGTGCCAGCAGCCAACGACAGGGGGTTTTTGCTGAAGCTTTCTTT
NA	TRBV5-1	TRBJ2-5	TRBD2	CASSPDGREDQETQYF	TGCGCCAGCAGCCCGGATGGGCGGGAGGATCAAGAGACCCAGTACTTC
NA	TRBV24-1	TRBJ2-1	TRBD2	CATSDSRLAGVEYNEQFF	TGTGCCACCAGTGATTCACGACTAGCGGGAGTGGAATACAATGAGCAGTTCTTC